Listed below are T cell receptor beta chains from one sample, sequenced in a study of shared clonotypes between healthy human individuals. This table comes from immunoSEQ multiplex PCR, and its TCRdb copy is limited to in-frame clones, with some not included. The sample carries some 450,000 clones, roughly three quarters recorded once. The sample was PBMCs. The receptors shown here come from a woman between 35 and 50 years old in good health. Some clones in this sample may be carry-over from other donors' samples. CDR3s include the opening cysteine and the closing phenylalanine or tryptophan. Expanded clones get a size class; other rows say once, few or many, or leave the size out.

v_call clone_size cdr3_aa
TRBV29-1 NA CSVETGGKLFF
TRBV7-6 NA CASSPGQGLSNYGYTF
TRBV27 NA CASSSPQREGYEQYF
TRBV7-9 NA CASTHRGSPNTEAFF
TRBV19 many CASSPSGTGTQYF
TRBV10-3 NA CAISLDRNTDTQYF
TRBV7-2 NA CASSPQGVLNTEAFF
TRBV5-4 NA CASSSRTGGITEAFF
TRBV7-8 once CASSLVRTGNTIYF
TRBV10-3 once CAISRDSMNTEAFF
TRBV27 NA CASSLLGDGEAFF
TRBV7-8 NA CASSSLGTYEQYF
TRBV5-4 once CASSLRAGTDEQYF
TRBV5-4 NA CASSDGTGMGNTIYF
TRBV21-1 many CASSYRRRNMNTEAFF
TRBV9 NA CASSVSGGPNEQFF